This T cell receptor beta chain was identified in a study of shared clonotypes between healthy human individuals. There are 11 residues in the CDR3. With 4 bases removed from V and 6 bases from J, the gap between germline ends came to 5 bases. CDR1 and CDR2 from the germline V gene are MNHNY and SVGAGI (reference sequence). The study's findings and limits: Clonotypes which were not shared had lower generation probabilities than clonotypes that all four donors shared. It was observed that approximately 5% of naive CD4 clonotypes were shared across a few donors.

The data were produced by immunoSEQ multiplex PCR, yet TCRdb's version contains in-frame clones alone and is incomplete. The data contain around 1,100,000 clones, around three quarters of them singletons. Points on this clone: The antigen is undetermined. Since a much larger clone is just one base distant, this may be a read error. This specimen includes other DNA sequences encoding the same CDR3.

The sample taken for sequencing was memory CD4+ T cells from PBMCs. Specified subset: CD45RA-negative fraction. The chain links TRBV6-6 to TRBJ2-3, with unresolved D. The sequence was collected from a man aged 18 to 29 in good health. Some clones in this sample may be carry-over from other donors' samples. This chain's CDR3 is CASSLADTQYF. The CDR3 region has the DNA TGTGCCAGCAGTTTGGCGGATACGCAGTATTTT.